This T cell receptor beta chain was found in a study of T cells after posttransplantation cyclophosphamide (dated by TCRdb to 2016 to 2017). About the full investigation: Using TRB sequencing, the study followed how the T cell repertoire rebuilt after myeloablative bone marrow transplantation with posttransplantation cyclophosphamide given as GVHD prophylaxis. In 3 patients, TRB sequencing was also performed on up to 3 more blood samples taken 2 to 5.2 years after transplant, and in 4 patients, pretransplant blood was also TRB-sequenced. Because TRA and TRB clonality correlated tightly in 9 samples, the subsequent TCR analyses were limited to TRB only. Antigen receptor sequencing was done on samples from 35 PTCy-treated patients and from roughly 17 related bone marrow donors of those patients. Blood from every one of the approximately 30 PTCy patients who had 1-year posttransplant specimens underwent TRB sequencing. Public TRB sequences were checked against a database of over 3,500 sequences associated with responses to pathogens, tumor antigens, self-antigens and alloantigens. What the study reported, not specific to this receptor: The TRB repertoires of T cells infiltrating skin or GI tract showed only limited overlap with the TRB repertoires of T cells in blood. Donor-recipient similarity was low at 1-2 months but increased during the first year, and donor CD8+ memory clones often dominated later blood repertoires. Across approximately 45 patients, recipient CMV seropositivity and CMV reactivation were highly associated with TRB clonality; PTCy diversity was similar to CNI/methotrexate controls.

In the case of this clone: Its antigen is still unknown. Base quality data are lacking; no much larger clone is found one base away.

Genomic DNA was the input for TRB sequencing, which was run either with the immunoSEQ assay at survey resolution or with the hsTCRB kit. The published analysis was carried out like this. The immunoSEQ software handled the initial read processing, while the LymphoSeq R package was used for the repertoire analyses. Clonality was computed as 1 minus normalized Shannon entropy; Gini coefficient was also calculated for each TRB dataset. To infer phenotypes in unsorted samples, TRB sequences from sorted subsets of the recipient or donor were mapped onto unsorted samples from the same recipient. The clones in this table, taken by TCRdb from immuneACCESS, are in-frame only. Not every clone is retained; where verified, under half of the shortfall comes from an unresolved V gene, and the cause of the rest is unknown. That table gives V, J and clone size, and the DNA gave D and trimming. Here the sample has about 8,500 clones; over 65% occur a single time. Together, the top ten hold approximately 25% of the sample.

From cysteine to phenylalanine, the CDR3 is 16 amino acids long. The only DNA kept is the CDR3, 48 bases in frame from the first base. From the germline V gene, CDR1 is SGHRS and CDR2 is YFSETQ. V is cut back by 0 bases and J by 7 bases, with 10 bases in the junction unmatched. Taken with the paper, the label for treatment or condition translates to: high-dose cyclophosphamide on days +3 and +4 as single-agent GVHD prophylaxis. Patients in the PTCy group got busulfan and fludarabine conditioning, a marrow graft from a related or unrelated donor, and cyclophosphamide on days +3 and +4. The PTCy-treated patients were drawn from a prospective, multi-institutional clinical trial. Peripheral blood and bone marrow mononuclear cells were isolated by Ficoll-Hypaque density centrifugation and cryopreserved.

This TCR came from a female patient aged 40-50 years who received an allogeneic stem cell transplant from an unrelated donor, was CMV-positive, and had no GVHD. Following a transplant, some T cells may be graft donor cells, not patient cells. Sequenced here: PBMCs, sampled after allogeneic stem cell transplant with posttransplant cyclophosphamide. The chain couples TRBV5-1 to TRBJ2-1; TRBD2 lines up with 7 middle nucleotides. The DNA is TGCGCCAGCAGCTTGGTATTGGCTAGCGGCAAGAATGAGCAGTTCTTC. It specifies CASSLVLASGKNEQFF.